A selection of T cell receptor beta chains follows, all from one sample in a study of a mutant IDH1 vaccine in newly diagnosed glioma. Sequencing used immunoSEQ multiplex PCR; TCRdb keeps in-frame clones, though not all of them. Altogether around 26,000 clones are present, about 70% being singletons, with the ten largest covering 9.5% to 11%. The antigens of these receptors remain unknown. The specimen comprised peripheral blood mononuclear cells (PBMCs), sampled from a glioma patient whose treatment included an IDH1 peptide vaccine. Every receptor here comes from a man younger than 35 with glioma. Some clones in this sample may be carry-over from other donors' samples. The CDR3 runs from the conserved cysteine through the conserved F or W.

j_gene	v_gene	CDR3aa
TRBJ2-7	TRBV6-1	CASSEVTAYEQYF
TRBJ1-3	TRBV29-1	CSVGQGAGNTIYF
TRBJ2-5	TRBV29-1	CSVEDPLALHF
TRBJ1-5	TRBV30	CAWGDDSNQPQHF
TRBJ1-3	TRBV19	CASSIGGLLSGNTIYF
TRBJ2-7	TRBV7-2	CASRTSGGEQYF
TRBJ2-5	TRBV27	CASSSSLAGGMQTQYF
TRBJ2-2	TRBV27	CASRSGVWGGGELFF
TRBJ1-1	TRBV7-9	CASSPDKPNTEAFF
TRBJ2-5	TRBV7-2	CASRYTGDQETQYF
TRBJ1-5	TRBV6-5	CASSGDRAGQPQHF
TRBJ2-7	TRBV25-1	CASRRTGGYEQYF
TRBJ2-1	TRBV18	CASSPVGGGLGNEQFF
TRBJ2-7	TRBV30	CACPGRLDEQYF
TRBJ1-1	TRBV4-3	CASSQDLLTPNTEAFF
TRBJ2-3	TRBV27	CASSYIGYSTDTQYF
TRBJ2-3	TRBV10-3	CAIRGGVYGDTQYF
TRBJ2-1	TRBV12-5	CASGLDARQGGSNEQFF
TRBJ1-1	TRBV5-1	CASSLARVTEAFF
TRBJ2-2	TRBV15	CATRWGTGELFF
TRBJ2-7	TRBV6-6	CASSQAGGGGEQYF
TRBJ1-1	TRBV9	CASSPPPVGTEAFF
TRBJ1-2	TRBV28	CASSFYRKGGYTF
TRBJ2-7	TRBV5-1	CASSLGDYEQYF
TRBJ2-2	TRBV11-2	CASSWGDTGELFF
TRBJ2-5	TRBV30	CAWRGTWGGETQYF
TRBJ1-1	TRBV27	CASSLGTGEAFF
TRBJ2-3	TRBV4-2	CASSQDWASGSLDTQYF
TRBJ2-5	TRBV19	CASSWNGQETQYF
TRBJ2-7	TRBV5-5	CASSLPVSYEQYF
TRBJ1-2	TRBV7-2	CASSLESGNYGYTF
TRBJ1-2	TRBV5-1	CASSSGTATRPDGYTF
TRBJ1-5	TRBV30	CAWTDSSNQPQHF
TRBJ1-4	TRBV7-9	CASSPAGTGGEKLFF
TRBJ2-1	TRBV5-1	CASSLGQNEQFF
TRBJ1-1	TRBV30	CAWSAPWLAVNTEAFF
TRBJ2-7	TRBV9	CASSVGPGEGYEQYF
TRBJ1-1	TRBV7-2	CASSLEGATLFMNTEAFF
TRBJ2-5	TRBV7-9	CASSLARGSETQYF
TRBJ1-5	TRBV10-3	CAISGETGGYNQPQHF
TRBJ1-2	TRBV25-1	CASSGLTIDRRYYGYTF
TRBJ1-2	TRBV6-6	CASIPRGSVDYGYTF